This TCR beta chain was sequenced in a study of cytomegalovirus exposure and HLA in healthy donors. Study findings and constraints: Some TCR beta chains (around 180 of them) were listed as cytomegalovirus-associated. Reports indicated that the classifier achieved high specificity and sensitivity in diagnosing cytomegalovirus status. While the bulk of TCR sequences proved rare, some public TCRs turned up in many donors.

Data came from immunoSEQ multiplex PCR; TCRdb stores just in-frame clones and leaves some out. The sample contains about 140,000 clones, roughly nine tenths of which appear only once. The donors were in the approximately 110-subject validation cohort; that cohort was separate from the approximately 670-subject first cohort. Trimming removed 5 bases at V and 2 bases at J, with 12 bases between. In germline, CDR1 is SGHAT, CDR2 FQNNGV. The CDR3 length is 14 residues. Concerning this clone: What it binds is not known.

The source material was PBMCs. V is TRBV11-2 and J is TRBJ1-2; a weak D match, TRBD1 (5 bases). The TCR sequence derives from a man younger than 35 in good health and CMV-seronegative. CDR3 sequence (DNA): TGTGCCAGCAGCCTCGGGGGAGGGAACTATGGCTACACCTTC. Its protein is CASSLGGGNYGYTF.